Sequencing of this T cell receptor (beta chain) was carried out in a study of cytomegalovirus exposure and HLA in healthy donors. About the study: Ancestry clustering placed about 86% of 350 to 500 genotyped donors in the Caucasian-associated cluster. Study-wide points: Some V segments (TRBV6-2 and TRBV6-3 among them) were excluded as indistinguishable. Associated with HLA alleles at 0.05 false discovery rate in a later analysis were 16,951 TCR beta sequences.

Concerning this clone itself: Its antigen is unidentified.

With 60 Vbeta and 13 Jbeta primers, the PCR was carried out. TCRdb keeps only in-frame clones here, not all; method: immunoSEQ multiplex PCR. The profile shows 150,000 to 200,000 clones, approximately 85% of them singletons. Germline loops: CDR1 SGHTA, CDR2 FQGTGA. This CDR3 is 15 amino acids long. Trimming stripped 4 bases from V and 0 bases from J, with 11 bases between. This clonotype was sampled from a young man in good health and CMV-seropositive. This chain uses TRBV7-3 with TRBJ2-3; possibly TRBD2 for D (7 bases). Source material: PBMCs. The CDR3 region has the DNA TGTGCCAGCAGCTCCGGGGGGCCTAGCACAGATACGCAGTATTTT. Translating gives CASSSGGPSTDTQYF.